This entry lists 2 T cell receptor beta chains sequenced from one sample in a study of early T cells in non-severe SARS-CoV-2 infection. TCRdb recomputed calls from the 5' RACE reads with MiXCR, one row per CDR3 protein. Here the sample spans about 60,000 distinct CDR3 sequences, around 12% being singletons. What was sequenced was whole blood. The origin of the receptors is an adult who was a healthcare worker with PCR-confirmed SARS-CoV-2 infection or an uninfected control (not recorded which).

This clonotype was seen repeatedly, ten times or more. V and J are TRBV7-2 and TRBJ2-3; a possible D gene is TRBD2 (5 bases). Trimming removed 7 bases from V and 1 base from J, with 15 bases in between. Germline V gene data show CDR1 as SGHTA and CDR2 as FQGNSA. The CDR3 has 15 amino acids. The chain's CDR3 is CASNPGGLGTDTQYF. The CDR3 DNA reads TGTGCCAGCAACCCGGGCGGGCTTGGCACAGATACGCAGTATTTT.

This clonotype was detected many times. This chain uses TRBV5-5 with TRBJ2-7; 8 bases match TRBD1. V dropped 6 bases and J dropped 4; count of bases not matched to a gene: 15. Germline V gives CDR1 SGHKS, CDR2 YYEKEE (reference sequence). The CDR3 is 16 residues long. The CDR3 region is CASTADRTGTFYEQYF. As DNA, the CDR3 is TGTGCCAGCACCGCAGACCGGACAGGGACTTTTTACGAGCAGTACTTC. Full variable domain (outside the CDR3, taken from reference TRBV5-5 and TRBJ2-7): DAGVTQSPTHLIKTRGQQVTLRCSPISGHKSVSWYQQVLGQGPQFIFQYYEKEERGRGNFPDRFSARQFPNYSSELNVNALLLGDSALYLCASTADRTGTFYEQYFGPGTRLTVT.